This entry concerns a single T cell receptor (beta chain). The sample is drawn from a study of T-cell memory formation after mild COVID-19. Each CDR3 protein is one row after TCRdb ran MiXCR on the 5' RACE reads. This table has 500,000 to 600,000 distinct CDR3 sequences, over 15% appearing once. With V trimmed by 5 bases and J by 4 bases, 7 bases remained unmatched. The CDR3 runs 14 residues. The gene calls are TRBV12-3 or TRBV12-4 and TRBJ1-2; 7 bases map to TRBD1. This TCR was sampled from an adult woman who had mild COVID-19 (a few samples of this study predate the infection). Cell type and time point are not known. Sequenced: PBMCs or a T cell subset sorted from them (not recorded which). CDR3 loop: CASSGRDRVYGYTF. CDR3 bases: TGTGCCAGCAGTGGAAGGGACAGAGTCTATGGCTACACCTTC.